These 30 T cell receptor beta chains share one sample of origin, sequenced in a study of T cell responses to AZD1222 COVID-19 vaccine. TCRdb keeps only in-frame clones here, not all; method: immunoSEQ multiplex PCR. The repertoire consists of over 95,000 clones, with approximately 90% occurring once and the leading ten covering 7.5%. The input for sequencing was peripheral blood, taken on day 0 of AZD1222 vaccination. These receptors were obtained from an adult in good health.

V usage is TRBV10-3 and J usage is TRBJ1-3, with no clear D. Trimming took off 11 bases at V and 0 bases at J, with 17 bases between the two ends. The CDR3 length is 15 residues. Looked up from germline, CDR1 is ENHRY and CDR2 is SYGVKD. CDR3 loop: CAVARGSFSGNTIYF. The CDR3 nucleotides are TGTGCCGTCGCCCGTGGCAGCTTCTCTGGAAACACCATATATTTT.

The chain joins TRBV7-8 to TRBJ2-5; 10 nucleotides agree with TRBD2. The CDR3 length is 16 residues. After removal of 6 bases from V and 5 bases from J, the junction contained 12 bases not matched to a gene. CDR1 SGHVS and CDR2 FQNEAQ come from the germline V gene. CDR3 residues: CASSKREGQMLETQYF. CDR3 bases: TGTGCCAGCAGTAAGCGGGAGGGACAAATGTTGGAGACCCAGTACTTC. The full variable domain, completed using reference TRBV7-8 and TRBJ2-5, is GAGVSQSPRYKVAKRGQDVALRCDPISGHVSLFWYQQALGQGPEFLTYFQNEAQLDKSGLPSDRFFAERPEGSVSTLKIQRTQQEDSAVYLCASSKREGQMLETQYFGPGTRLLVL.

The chain has TRBV28 and TRBJ2-2, with 12 bases lining up with TRBD1. Trimming cost V 5 bases and J 6 bases; bases outside gene matches: 7. Germline values: CDR1 MDHEN, CDR2 SYDVKM. The CDR3 runs 16 residues. CDR3 amino acids: CASSLPGQGAAGELFF. The CDR3 DNA sequence: TGTGCCAGCAGTCTTCCGGGACAGGGGGCCGCCGGGGAGCTGTTTTTT.

The rearrangement joins TRBV3-1 (or the pseudogene TRBV3-2) to TRBJ1-2; the D is unclear. Germline lookup yields CDR1 LGHDT and CDR2 YNNKEL (reference sequence). V lost 1 base and J 2 bases, leaving 11 bases between the germline ends. This CDR3 comprises 15 residues. The CDR3 is CASSQGADRNYGYTF. The CDR3 coding sequence is TGTGCCAGCAGCCAAGGGGCAGACCGGAACTATGGCTACACCTTC.

CDR3 residues: CASSDSLNTEAFF. In DNA form, the CDR3 reads TGTGCCAGCAGTGACTCTTTGAACACTGAAGCTTTCTTT. The genes are TRBV6-4 and TRBJ1-1; D is ambiguous. The CDR3 extends over 13 amino acids. V was trimmed by 0 bases and J by 0 bases, leaving 2 bases between them. The germline V gene encodes CDR1 MRHNA and CDR2 SNTAGT.

The rearrangement uses TRBV9 and TRBJ1-1; maybe TRBD1 (5 bases). CDR3 length equals 15 residues. Germline V gene data show CDR1 as SGDLS and CDR2 as YYNGEE. With 0 bases removed from V and 2 bases from J, the gap between germline ends came to 11 bases. The CDR3 DNA is TGTGCCAGCAGCGTAGGTCCGGGACTCAACACTGAAGCTTTCTTT. Translating gives CASSVGPGLNTEAFF.

This clone showed up just once. J is TRBJ2-2 and V is TRBV7-7; D is perhaps TRBD1 (5 bases). Deletions cut 5 bases from V and 6 bases from J, with 10 bases between. The CDR3 loop spans 13 amino acids. Germline V gene data show CDR1 as SSHAT and CDR2 as FNYEAQ (reference sequence). The CDR3, as DNA: TGTGCCAGCAGCCAGGGCGATTCCGGGGAGCTGTTTTTT. Translating it yields CASSQGDSGELFF. Using reference TRBV7-7 and TRBJ2-2 for the parts outside the CDR3, the full variable domain is GAGVSQSPRYKVTKRGQDVTLRCDPISSHATLYWYQQALGQGPEFLTYFNYEAQPDKSGLPSDRFSAERPEGSISTLTIQRTEQRDSAMYRCASSQGDSGELFFGEGSRLTVL.

The chain is built from TRBV7-2 and TRBJ1-2; D uncertain. Deletions cut 0 bases from V and 4 bases from J, with 15 bases between. Per germline, CDR1 SGHTA and CDR2 FQGNSA. CDR3 length: 16 residues. In nucleotides, the CDR3 is TGTGCCAGCAGCTTAGCTTTCTCGCCAGGAAGCTATGGCTACACCTTC. Its protein is CASSLAFSPGSYGYTF.

This rearrangement joins TRBV28 to TRBJ1-2; D might be TRBD1 (5 bases). Trimming left V 8 bases short and J 6 bases short, with 16 bases between. The germline V gene encodes CDR1 MDHEN and CDR2 SYDVKM. The CDR3 is made up of 13 amino acids. The CDR3 nucleotides read TGTGCCAGCTCCTTCGGGGCAGGGAATGGCTACACCTTC. Amino acids: CASSFGAGNGYTF.

This clone was observed once. The chain links TRBV7-3 to TRBJ2-3; 8 bases align to TRBD1. The CDR3 consists of 20 residues. Germline trimming cut 5 bases from V and 3 bases from J; bases unmatched to any gene: 22. Per germline, CDR1 SGHTA and CDR2 FQGTGA. CDR3 sequence (DNA): TGTGCCAGCAGCCCAACCCTAGACAGGGGTAGAACTGTCAAAACAGATACGCAGTATTTT. This sequence encodes CASSPTLDRGRTVKTDTQYF.

V usage is TRBV2 and J usage is TRBJ2-7; D is perhaps TRBD1 (5 bases). The CDR3 is 13 residues long. Germline-derived CDR1 and CDR2 are SNHLY and FYNNEI. V lost 3 bases to trimming and J lost 5 bases, with 11 bases between them. DNA of the CDR3: TGTGCCAGCAGTGATGAGAGCAGGGACGAGCAGTACTTC. Its protein product is CASSDESRDEQYF.

This chain connects TRBV5-1 to TRBJ2-3, with 8 nucleotides matching TRBD1. This CDR3 contains 17 residues. The J segment lost 1 base and the V segment lost 0 bases, leaving 7 bases of the junction unmatched. Germline V lookup: CDR1 SGHRS, CDR2 YFSETQ. Written as DNA, the CDR3 is TGCGCCAGCAGCTTGGCCCGGACAGGGAAGGGCACAGATACGCAGTATTTT. This translates into CASSLARTGKGTDTQYF.

The V call is TRBV10-1, the J call TRBJ1-1, with TRBD1 matching over 7 bases. The V and J ends lost 8 bases and 1 base, in that order; junction bases with no gene match: 1. The CDR3 has 12 amino acids. The germline V gene encodes CDR1 WNHNN and CDR2 SYGVQD (reference sequence). The CDR3 DNA sequence: TGCGCCAGCCGGGACAGGAACACTGAAGCTTTCTTT. Residues: CASRDRNTEAFF.

J is TRBJ2-3 and V is TRBV7-9; 11 positions agree with TRBD2. Trimming took 1 base from V and 7 from J; bases not matched to a gene: 7. CDR3 length: 16 residues. Germline V gene data show CDR1 as SEHNR and CDR2 as FQNEAQ (reference sequence). The CDR3 coding sequence is TGTGCCAGCAGCTTAGAAGTAGGGACTAGCGGTTATACGCAGTATTTT. It is translated as CASSLEVGTSGYTQYF. Combining the CDR3 with reference TRBV7-9 and TRBJ2-3 gives the whole variable domain DTGVSQNPRHKITKRGQNVTFRCDPISEHNRLYWYRQTLGQGPEFLTYFQNEAQLEKSRLLSDRFSAERPKGSFSTLEIQRTEQGDSAMYLCASSLEVGTSGYTQYFGPGTRLTVL.

As DNA, the CDR3 is TGTGCCAGCAGTCGACAGGGAGGGGAAGAGACCCAGTACTTC. Its protein product is CASSRQGGEETQYF. The chain joins TRBV6-5 to TRBJ2-5; perhaps D is TRBD1 or TRBD2 (7 bases each). The CDR3 consists of 14 residues. The V end lost 5 bases, the J end lost 3 bases, and 13 bases lay between the germline ends. Germline CDR1 and CDR2: MNHEY and SVGAGI.

DNA of the CDR3: TGTGCCAGCACCTTGACAGGGATGTATGGCTACACCTTC. This encodes CASTLTGMYGYTF. The chain links TRBV12-3 or TRBV12-4 to TRBJ1-2; TRBD1 matches at 7 bases. The CDR3 extends over 13 amino acids. Trimming at V came to 7 bases and at J to 5 bases, leaving 7 bases not matched to a gene.

The chain couples TRBV7-2 to TRBJ1-5, with unresolved D. Trimming took off 1 base at V and 7 bases at J, with 11 bases between the two ends. The CDR3 has 14 residues. CDR1 is SGHTA and CDR2 is FQGNSA in the germline V gene. The CDR3 region is CASSLDGAYQPQHF. The CDR3 coding sequence is TGTGCCAGCAGCTTAGACGGAGCCTACCAGCCCCAGCATTTT.

The chain combines TRBV19 with TRBJ1-2, with 7 bases matching TRBD1. This CDR3 has 13 residues. Germline CDR1 and CDR2: LNHDA and SQIVND (reference sequence). V dropped 7 bases and J dropped 7; count of bases not matched to a gene: 9. The DNA for the CDR3 is TGTGCCAGTACCTTAGGGGGCGCGGTTGGCTACACCTTC. Translation gives CASTLGGAVGYTF.

The V call is TRBV29-1, the J call TRBJ2-2; 8 bases line up with TRBD1. Germline-derived CDR1 and CDR2 are SQVTM and ANQGSEA. CDR3 length: 15 amino acids. The CDR3 spells CRTPGGQGATGELFF. CDR3 nucleotide sequence: TGCAGAACCCCAGGGGGGCAGGGGGCCACCGGGGAGCTGTTTTTT.

DNA for the CDR3: TGCGCCAGCAGCGAAATGACAGGGGGCTATGGCTACACCTTC. It yields the protein CASSEMTGGYGYTF. The V and J genes are TRBV5-1 and TRBJ1-2, with 9 positions matching TRBD1. The CDR3 has 14 residues. With V trimmed by 4 bases and J by 4 bases, 5 bases remained unmatched. In germline, CDR1 is SGHRS, CDR2 YFSETQ. Supplemented by reference TRBV5-1 and TRBJ1-2, the full variable domain reads KAGVTQTPRYLIKTRGQQVTLSCSPISGHRSVSWYQQTPGQGLQFLFEYFSETQRNKGNFPGRFSGRQFSNSRSEMNVSTLELGDSALYLCASSEMTGGYGYTFGSGTRLTVV.

The chain is built from TRBV19 and TRBJ1-5; 9 bases match TRBD1. V trimming: 4 bases; J trimming: 1 base; junction bases outside the gene matches: 2. Germline V gene lookup returns CDR1 LNHDA and CDR2 SQIVND (reference sequence). This CDR3 has 15 amino acids. The DNA of the CDR3 is TGTGCCAGTAGTACGACAGGGGGGAGCAATCAGCCCCAGCATTTT. It yields the protein CASSTTGGSNQPQHF.

This rearrangement joins TRBV19 to TRBJ1-1, with 7 positions matching TRBD1. The CDR3 has 15 amino acids. The V gene end was trimmed by 0 bases and the J gene end by 8 bases; junction bases not matched to a gene: 9. Germline V CDR1 and CDR2: LNHDA, SQIVND (reference sequence). CDR3 region: CASSIDGRGPTEAFF. The DNA of the CDR3 is TGTGCCAGTAGTATAGATGGGAGGGGGCCCACCGAAGCTTTCTTT.

The CDR3 region has the DNA TGTGCCAGCTCACCAAGGCGGCAGGGGAGCTCCTACGAGCAGTACTTC. Amino acids: CASSPRRQGSSYEQYF. The rearrangement uses TRBV18 and TRBJ2-7, with D perhaps matching TRBD1 (6 bases). The CDR3 has 16 residues. Trimming cost V 2 bases and J 0 bases, with 14 bases left between them. The germline V gene encodes CDR1 KGHSH and CDR2 LQKENI.

The rearrangement joins TRBV7-9 to TRBJ2-3, with 14 positions matching TRBD2. V was pared by 2 bases and J by 3 bases, with 1 base of the junction left unmatched. Germline V gene sequence: CDR1 SEHNR, CDR2 FQNEAQ (reference sequence). The CDR3 extends over 16 amino acids. CDR3 bases: TGTGCCAGCAGCTTACGACTAGCGGGGGGGACAGATACGCAGTATTTT. Amino acids: CASSLRLAGGTDTQYF. Based on the CDR3 plus reference TRBV7-9 and TRBJ2-3, the full variable domain is DTGVSQNPRHKITKRGQNVTFRCDPISEHNRLYWYRQTLGQGPEFLTYFQNEAQLEKSRLLSDRFSAERPKGSFSTLEIQRTEQGDSAMYLCASSLRLAGGTDTQYFGPGTRLTVL.

The V call is TRBV11-2, the J call TRBJ2-7; TRBD1 is a possible D gene (5 bases). Germline loops: CDR1 SGHAT, CDR2 FQNNGV. CDR3 length: 16 amino acids. V was cut by 2 bases and J by 5 bases, with 19 bases left in between. The CDR3 sequence is CASSLPLAPGLNEQYF. CDR3 nucleotides: TGTGCCAGCAGCTTACCCTTAGCTCCAGGGTTAAACGAGCAGTACTTC.

The gene calls are TRBV30 and TRBJ1-3, with 9 bases lining up with TRBD1. The germline V gene encodes CDR1 GTSNPN and CDR2 SVGIG (reference sequence). The CDR3 is 13 residues long. With V trimmed by 0 bases and J by 11 bases, 5 bases remained unmatched. CDR3 bases: TGTGCCTGGAGTGTCGGACAGGGGAACGCCATATATTTT. Its protein product is CAWSVGQGNAIYF. The complete variable domain, with remaining parts taken from reference TRBV30 and TRBJ1-3, reads SQTIHQWPATLVQPVGSPLSLECTVEGTSNPNLYWYRQAAGRGLQLLFYSVGIGQISSEVPQNLSASRPQDRQFILSSKKLLLSDSGFYLCAWSVGQGNAIYFGEGSWLTVV.

The table lists this clone with a few counts. The chain links TRBV5-1 to TRBJ2-7, with D possibly matching TRBD2 (6 bases). The ends were cut back, 0 bases at V and 0 bases at J, with 10 bases in the middle. Germline-derived CDR1 and CDR2 are SGHRS and YFSETQ. This CDR3 region has 15 residues. The CDR3 loop is CASSLAAGNSYEQYF. The CDR3 DNA follows: TGCGCCAGCAGCTTGGCGGCGGGAAACTCCTACGAGCAGTACTTC.

This sequence joins TRBV28 and TRBJ2-3; a weak D match, TRBD1 (6 bases). The V end was cut by 3 bases, the J end by 1 base, with 11 bases between. The CDR3 totals 15 residues. The V gene's germline CDR1 is MDHEN and CDR2 SYDVKM. CDR3 loop: CASSFSSGGTDTQYF. The CDR3 bases are TGTGCCAGCAGTTTTAGCTCAGGGGGCACAGATACGCAGTATTTT.

Only one count was recorded for this clone. V gene TRBV5-1 combines with J gene TRBJ2-7; D uncertain. Trimming removed 2 bases at V and 3 bases at J, with 6 bases between. The CDR3 covers 12 residues. Germline V lookup: CDR1 SGHRS, CDR2 YFSETQ. The CDR3 spells CASSLPGYEQYF. The CDR3 region has the DNA TGCGCCAGCAGCTTACCAGGCTACGAGCAGTACTTC.

This chain joins TRBV7-9 and TRBJ2-5; no firm D call. V shed 5 bases and J shed 1 base, with 8 bases lying between them. Germline CDR1 and CDR2: SEHNR and FQNEAQ (reference sequence). This CDR3 has 13 amino acids. The CDR3: CASSRSPQETQYF. CDR3 coding DNA: TGTGCCAGCAGCCGGTCTCCCCAAGAGACCCAGTACTTC.